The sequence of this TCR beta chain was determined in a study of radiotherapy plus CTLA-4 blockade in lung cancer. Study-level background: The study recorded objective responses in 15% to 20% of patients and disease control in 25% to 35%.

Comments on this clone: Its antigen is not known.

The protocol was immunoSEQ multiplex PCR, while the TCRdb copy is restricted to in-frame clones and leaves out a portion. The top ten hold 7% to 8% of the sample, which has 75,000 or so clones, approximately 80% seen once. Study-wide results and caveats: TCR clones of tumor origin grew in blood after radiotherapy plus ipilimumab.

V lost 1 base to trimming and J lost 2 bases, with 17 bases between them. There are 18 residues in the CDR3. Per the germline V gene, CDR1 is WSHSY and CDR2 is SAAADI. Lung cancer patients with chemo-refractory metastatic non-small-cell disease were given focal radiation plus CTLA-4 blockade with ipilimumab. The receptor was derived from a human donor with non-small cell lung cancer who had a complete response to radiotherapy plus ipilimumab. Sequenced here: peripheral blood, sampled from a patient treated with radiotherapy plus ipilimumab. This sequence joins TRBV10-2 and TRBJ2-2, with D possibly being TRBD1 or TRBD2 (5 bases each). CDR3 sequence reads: CASSEWGSSWPNTGELFF. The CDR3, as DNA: TGCGCCAGCAGTGAGTGGGGCTCTAGCTGGCCAAACACCGGGGAGCTGTTTTTT.